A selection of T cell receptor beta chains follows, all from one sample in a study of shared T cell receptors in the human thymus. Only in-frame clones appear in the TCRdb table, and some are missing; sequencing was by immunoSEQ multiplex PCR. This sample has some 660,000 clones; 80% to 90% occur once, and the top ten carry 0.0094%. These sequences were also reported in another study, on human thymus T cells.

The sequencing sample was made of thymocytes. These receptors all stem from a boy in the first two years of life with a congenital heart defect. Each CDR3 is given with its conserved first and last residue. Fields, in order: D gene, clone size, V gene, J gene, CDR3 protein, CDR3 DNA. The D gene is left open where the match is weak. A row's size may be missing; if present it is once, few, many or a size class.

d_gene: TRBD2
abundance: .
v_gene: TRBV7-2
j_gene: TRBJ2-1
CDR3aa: CASSLYGGGDYNEQFF
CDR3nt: TGTGCCAGCAGCTTATATGGCGGGGGTGACTACAATGAGCAGTTCTTC

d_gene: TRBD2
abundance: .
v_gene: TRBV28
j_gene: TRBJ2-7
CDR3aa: CASSPRTSGTRYEQYF
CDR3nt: TGTGCCAGCAGTCCTCGGACTAGCGGGACCCGCTACGAGCAGTACTTC

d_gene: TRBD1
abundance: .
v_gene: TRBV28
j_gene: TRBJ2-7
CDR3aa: CASSLTGTGIEEQYF
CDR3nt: TGTGCCAGCAGTTTGACCGGGACAGGGATTGAGGAGCAGTACTTC

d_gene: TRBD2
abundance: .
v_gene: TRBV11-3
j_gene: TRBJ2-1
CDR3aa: CASSLGRGNNEQFF
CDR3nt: TGTGCCAGCAGCCTAGGGAGGGGTAACAATGAGCAGTTCTTC

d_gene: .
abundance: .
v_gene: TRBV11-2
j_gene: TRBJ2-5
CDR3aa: CASSVPPSAQETQYF
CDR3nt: TGTGCCAGCAGCGTTCCTCCTAGTGCCCAAGAGACCCAGTACTTC

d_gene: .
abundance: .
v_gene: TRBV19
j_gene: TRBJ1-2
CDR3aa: CASSMSLGGYGYTF
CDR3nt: TGTGCCAGTAGCATGAGCCTAGGCGGGTATGGCTACACCTTC

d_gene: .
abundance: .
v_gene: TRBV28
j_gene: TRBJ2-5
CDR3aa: CASSTGGPGETQYF
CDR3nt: TGTGCCAGCAGTACCGGGGGGCCCGGGGAGACCCAGTACTTC

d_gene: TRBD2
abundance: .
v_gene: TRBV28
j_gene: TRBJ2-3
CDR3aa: CASSPIKTAGTSGRSTDTQYF
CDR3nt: TGTGCCAGCAGTCCGATCAAAACCGCAGGGACTAGCGGGAGAAGCACAGATACGCAGTATTTT

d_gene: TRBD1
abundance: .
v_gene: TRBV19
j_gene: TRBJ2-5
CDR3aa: CASSQDRGTQYF
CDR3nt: TGTGCCAGTAGTCAGGACAGGGGGACCCAGTACTTC

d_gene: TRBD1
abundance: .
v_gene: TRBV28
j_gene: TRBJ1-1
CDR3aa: CASSFGDRGLNTEAFF
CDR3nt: TGTGCCAGCAGTTTTGGGGACAGGGGCCTGAACACTGAAGCTTTCTTT

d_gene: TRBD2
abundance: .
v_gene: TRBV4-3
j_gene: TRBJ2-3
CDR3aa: CASSQEGGGASTDTQYF
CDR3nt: TGCGCCAGCAGCCAGGAGGGCGGGGGGGCCTCCACAGATACGCAGTATTTT

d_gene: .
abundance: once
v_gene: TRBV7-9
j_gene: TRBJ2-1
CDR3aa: CASSSRGGEQFF
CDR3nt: TGTGCCAGCAGCTCCAGGGGTGGCGAGCAGTTCTTC

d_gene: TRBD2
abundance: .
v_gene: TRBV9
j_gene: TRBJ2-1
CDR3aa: CASSVSTSDNEQFF
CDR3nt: TGTGCCAGCAGCGTATCCACTAGCGATAATGAGCAGTTCTTC

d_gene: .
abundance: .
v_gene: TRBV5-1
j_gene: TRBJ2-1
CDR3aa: CASSLQGRSSYNEQFF
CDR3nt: TGCGCCAGCAGCTTACAGGGGAGGAGTTCCTACAATGAGCAGTTCTTC

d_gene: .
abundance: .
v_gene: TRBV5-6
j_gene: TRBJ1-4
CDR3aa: CASSLGGGGFEKLFF
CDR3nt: TGTGCCAGCAGCTTGGGTGGGGGAGGGTTTGAAAAACTGTTTTTT

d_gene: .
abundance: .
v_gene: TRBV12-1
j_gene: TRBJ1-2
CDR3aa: CASSPGQGGYGYTF
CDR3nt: TGTGCCAGCAGCCCGGGACAGGGAGGCTATGGCTACACCTTC

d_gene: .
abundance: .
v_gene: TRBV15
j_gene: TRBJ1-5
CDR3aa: CATSRARGRGPWTRGGQPQHF
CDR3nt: TGTGCCACCAGCAGAGCGCGGGGGCGAGGGCCTTGGACCCGGGGTGGGCAGCCCCAGCATTTT

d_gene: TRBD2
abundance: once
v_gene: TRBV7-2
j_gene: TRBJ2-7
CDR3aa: CASSFIGGRGGVGYEQYF
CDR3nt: TGTGCCAGCAGCTTTATAGGGGGACGGGGGGGAGTAGGCTACGAGCAGTACTTC

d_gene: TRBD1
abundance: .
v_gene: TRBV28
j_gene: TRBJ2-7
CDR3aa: CASSSGQGGYEQYF
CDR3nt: TGTGCCAGCAGTTCCGGACAGGGTGGCTACGAGCAGTACTTC

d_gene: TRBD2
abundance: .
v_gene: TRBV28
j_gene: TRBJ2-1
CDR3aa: CATSLLAGGHDEQFF
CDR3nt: TGTGCCACTTCTTTACTAGCGGGAGGGCATGATGAGCAGTTCTTC

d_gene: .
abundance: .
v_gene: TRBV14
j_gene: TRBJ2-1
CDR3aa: CASSHLPGLYNEQFF
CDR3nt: TGTGCCAGCAGCCATTTGCCAGGACTCTACAATGAGCAGTTCTTC

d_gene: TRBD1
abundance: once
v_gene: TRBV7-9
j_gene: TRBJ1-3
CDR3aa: CASRSDRAGNTIYF
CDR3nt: TGTGCCAGCAGATCGGACAGGGCCGGAAACACCATATATTTT

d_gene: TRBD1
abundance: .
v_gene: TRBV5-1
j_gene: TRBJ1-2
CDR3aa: CASSKGQGDYGYTF
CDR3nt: TGCGCCAGCAGCAAGGGACAGGGGGATTATGGCTACACCTTC

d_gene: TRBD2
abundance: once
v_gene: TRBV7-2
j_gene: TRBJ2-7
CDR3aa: CAGSSYFRLAGARYEQYF
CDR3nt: TGTGCCGGCAGCTCGTATTTCAGACTAGCGGGAGCGAGGTACGAGCAGTACTTC

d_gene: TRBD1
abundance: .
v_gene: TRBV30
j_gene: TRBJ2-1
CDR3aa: CAWSPSGQGSYNEQFF
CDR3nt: TGTGCCTGGAGTCCGTCGGGACAGGGGTCCTACAATGAGCAGTTCTTC

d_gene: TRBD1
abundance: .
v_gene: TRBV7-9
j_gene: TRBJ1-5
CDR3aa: CASSFGQGAWSNQPQHF
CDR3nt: TGTGCCAGCAGCTTCGGACAGGGGGCATGGAGCAATCAGCCCCAGCATTTT

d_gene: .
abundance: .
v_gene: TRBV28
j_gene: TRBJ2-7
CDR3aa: CASTGVDSTYEQYF
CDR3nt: TGTGCCAGCACCGGGGTGGACAGTACCTACGAGCAGTACTTC